The present T cell receptor beta chain was sequenced within a study of OX40 agonist ivuxolimab in advanced cancers. Study-wide background: From roughly 23 to 85 years was the age range, with a mean of roughly 64 years, and nearly 85% were male.

Study-level points and caveats: Averaged across samples, CD8+ T cells carried more expanded clones than CD4+ did.

The V gene's germline CDR1 is GTSNPN and CDR2 SVGIG (reference sequence). V shed 4 bases and J shed 3 bases, with 11 bases lying between them. The CDR3 contains 13 residues. Of note for this clone: The antigen remains undetermined.

Assay: immunoSEQ multiplex PCR; the TCRdb copy retains only in-frame clones and omits some. The sample contains 15,000 to 20,000 clones, about 80% of which appear only once. The chain uses TRBV30 and TRBJ2-3; D is perhaps TRBD1 (5 bases). This sample comprised CD4+ or CD8+ T cells sorted from blood, obtained in a trial of the OX40 agonist ivuxolimab. This TCR derives from an adult with an advanced solid tumor such as melanoma, head and neck, liver or kidney cancer. The chain's CDR3 is CAWNPGWTDTQYF. CDR3 bases: TGTGCCTGGAACCCAGGGTGGACAGATACGCAGTATTTT.